One and the same sample provided the 16 T cell receptor beta chains below, sequenced in a study of breast tumors, draining lymph nodes, adjacent tissues. Breast cancer patients provided tissue from their axillary draining lymph nodes. MiXCR, applied by TCRdb to the multiplex PCR reads, yields one record per CDR3 protein. Altogether approximately 150,000 distinct CDR3 sequences are present, approximately 29% being singletons, with the ten largest covering roughly 2.3%. The sequencing input was axillary lymph node tissue. The source of these receptors is a female donor with breast cancer. Some clones in this sample may be carry-over from other donors' samples.

This clonotype has a count of ten or more. This chain uses TRBV27 with TRBJ2-3; 10 nucleotides agree with TRBD1. The germline V gene has CDR1 MNHEY and CDR2 SMNVEV (reference sequence). This CDR3 contains 17 residues. The J segment lost 3 bases and the V segment lost 4 bases, leaving 10 bases of the junction unmatched. Here the CDR3 DNA reads TGTGCCAGCAGTTCCGCACCCCCGGGACAGGGGACAGATACGCAGTATTTT. Protein sequence: CASSSAPPGQGTDTQYF.

This clonotype was seen at least ten times. V and J are TRBV15 and TRBJ1-5, with a tentative D call TRBD1 (5 bases). The germline V and J ends were trimmed by 7 bases and 4 bases, with 14 bases remaining between them. Germline CDR1 is LNHNV and CDR2 is YYDKDF (reference sequence). CDR3 size: 14 residues. The CDR3: CATNMDTSNQPQHF. The CDR3 bases are TGTGCCACCAACATGGACACTTCAAATCAGCCCCAGCATTTT.

Ten or more counts support this clonotype. The chain has TRBV5-5 and TRBJ2-2, with no clear D. The CDR3 consists of 14 residues. The V gene lost 2 bases and the J gene lost 0 bases, with 5 bases spanning the gap. Germline CDR1 SGHKS, CDR2 YYEKEE (reference sequence). CDR3 DNA: TGTGCCAGCAGCTTAGCCGCGAACACCGGGGAGCTGTTTTTT. The encoded protein is CASSLAANTGELFF.

A word on this clonotype: Because it lacks the conserved phenylalanine or tryptophan at the end, this CDR3 is likely a read error. It is unclear where the CDR3 begins or ends on the DNA, so no DNA is shown, and the CDR3 is as TCRdb lists it. The chain links TRBV14 to TRBJ1-5; the D call in the table, TRBD1, was not verified against the DNA. Germline CDR1 and CDR2: SGHDN and FVKESK. Ends included, the CDR3 has 11 residues. The CDR3 loop reads CASSQDAIDRV.

This clonotype showed up just a few times. This may be a read error: a much more frequent sequence differs by one nucleotide. The gene calls are TRBV6-2 or TRBV6-3 and TRBJ2-7; no reliable D call. This CDR3 has 12 amino acids. Germline V CDR1 and CDR2: MNHEY, SVGEGT. V lost 5 bases to trimming and J lost 2 bases, with 7 bases between them. The CDR3 nucleotides read TGTGCCAGCAGTCCTGACACCTACGAGCAGTACGTC. Its protein product is CASSPDTYEQYV.

This clonotype was counted many times. This sequence joins TRBV5-1 and TRBJ2-5, with TRBD2 identical over 7 bases. V was clipped by 4 bases and J by 5 bases; unmatched bases: 5. This CDR3 is built from 13 residues. Germline V gives CDR1 SGHRS, CDR2 YFSETQ. The CDR3 reads CASSGGGSETQYF. CDR3 coding DNA: TGCGCCAGCAGCGGGGGAGGGAGCGAGACCCAGTACTTC. Full variable domain (outside the CDR3, taken from reference TRBV5-1 and TRBJ2-5): KAGVTQTPRYLIKTRGQQVTLSCSPISGHRSVSWYQQTPGQGLQFLFEYFSETQRNKGNFPGRFSGRQFSNSRSEMNVSTLELGDSALYLCASSGGGSETQYFGPGTRLLVL.

Many counts were recorded for this clonotype. This chain uses TRBV4-2 with TRBJ1-2; no clear D. V shed 1 base and J shed 0 bases, with 9 bases lying between them. Germline-derived CDR1 and CDR2 are LGHNA and YNFKEQ. The CDR3 contains 15 residues. The CDR3 is CASSQGALANYGYTF. Written as DNA, the CDR3 is TGTGCCAGCAGCCAAGGGGCGTTAGCTAACTATGGCTACACCTTC.

The rearrangement links TRBV20-1 to TRBJ2-1; 9 bases are a match to TRBD2. V gave up 4 bases and J gave up 6 bases; unmatched junction bases: 4. This CDR3 is 13 amino acids long. Looked up from germline, CDR1 is DFQATT and CDR2 is SNEGSKA (reference sequence). CDR3 amino acids: CSAKLRGGNEQFF. The DNA for the CDR3 is TGCAGTGCTAAGTTGCGGGGGGGCAATGAGCAGTTCTTC.

Ten or more counts support this clonotype. V usage is TRBV9 and J usage is TRBJ2-1; no definite D call. The CDR3 has 20 residues. Trimming pared 3 bases from V and 0 bases from J, leaving 25 bases between. The germline V gene encodes CDR1 SGDLS and CDR2 YYNGEE. CDR3 DNA sequence: TGTGCCAGCAGCGGCCATGGAACAGCACTTTCTGCGAGCTCCTACAATGAGCAGTTCTTC. As protein: CASSGHGTALSASSYNEQFF.

The chain carries TRBV12-3 or TRBV12-4 and TRBJ2-3; 13 nucleotides line up with TRBD2. With 10 bases clipped from V and 4 bases from J, the junction kept 11 bases outside the gene matches. The CDR3 contains 16 residues. CDR3 sequence: CATYPPGLAGADTQYF. In DNA, the CDR3 is TGTGCCACCTACCCCCCAGGACTAGCGGGGGCAGATACGCAGTATTTT.

This clonotype was found many times. The chain employs TRBV6-5 and TRBJ2-1; 10 bases are a match to TRBD1. CDR3 length: 14 amino acids. The V and J ends lost 5 bases and 5 bases, in that order; junction bases with no gene match: 3. The germline gives CDR1 MNHEY, CDR2 SVGAGI. The CDR3 here is CASSRDRGNNEQFF. The CDR3 DNA is TGTGCCAGCAGTAGGGACAGGGGAAACAATGAGCAGTTCTTC.

There are many counts of this clonotype. The V call is TRBV7-3, the J call TRBJ2-6; 8 nucleotides match TRBD1. The CDR3 runs to 19 residues. From germline, CDR1 is SGHTA and CDR2 FQGTGA. The trim removed 2 bases at V and 2 bases at J, leaving 11 bases unmatched. The CDR3 DNA is TGTGCCAGCAGCTTAGCGTCCCAGGGGGCGCTGGCTGGGGCCAACGTCCTGACTTTC. This codes for CASSLASQGALAGANVLTF.

The table lists this clonotype with many counts. The chain has TRBV19 and TRBJ2-5, with D possibly matching TRBD1 (5 bases). V lost 2 bases and J 3 bases, leaving 7 bases between the germline ends. This CDR3 comprises 13 residues. Germline-derived CDR1 and CDR2 are LNHDA and SQIVND (reference sequence). DNA for the CDR3: TGTGCCAGTAGTATAAGCAGGGAAGAGACCCAGTACTTC. Its protein is CASSISREETQYF. The full variable domain, with the rest looked up from reference TRBV19 and TRBJ2-5, is DGGITQSPKYLFRKEGQNVTLSCEQNLNHDAMYWYRQDPGQGLRLIYYSQIVNDFQKGDIAEGYSVSREKKESFPLTVTSAQKNPTAFYLCASSISREETQYFGPGTRLLVL.

This clonotype appeared many times. This rearrangement joins TRBV19 to TRBJ1-2; D remains ambiguous. The CDR3 sequence is 14 residues long. Trimming took off 7 bases at V and 4 bases at J, with 16 bases between the two ends. CDR1 is LNHDA, CDR2 SQIVND, per germline (reference sequence). CDR3 bases: TGTGCCAGTACCAATGGGGAGGGAGTCTATGGCTACACCTTC. It codes for CASTNGEGVYGYTF.

The chain has TRBV19 and TRBJ2-5, with D perhaps matching TRBD2 (5 bases). The germline V and J ends were trimmed by 5 bases and 4 bases, with 8 bases remaining between them. Germline CDR1 LNHDA, CDR2 SQIVND (reference sequence). The CDR3 loop spans 12 amino acids. The CDR3 reads CASSYAGETQYF. The CDR3 DNA sequence: TGTGCCAGTAGTTATGCGGGAGAGACCCAGTACTTC.

Notes on this clonotype: Its ends do not fully match the called genes, so a read error is possible. V gene TRBV10-1 combines with J gene TRBJ2-3; TRBD1 is a possible D gene (5 bases). CDR3 length: 14 residues. The germline CDR1 and CDR2 sequences are WNHNN and SYGVQD (reference sequence). The CDR3 DNA reads TGCGCCAGCAGGGACATCTCTTACACAGATACGCGGTATTTT. Residues: CASRDISYTDTRYF.